A single sample is the source of the 31 T cell receptor beta chains below, sequenced in a study of spatial heterogeneity in lung cancer. Time point given: sample taken at primary tumor resection. Unsorted whole RNA of tumor, nontumor lung or frozen PBMC was sequenced. TCRdb itself ran the 5' RACE reads through MiXCR, one entry per CDR3 protein. The data hold roughly 91,000 distinct CDR3 sequences, with around 21% observed a single time. This specimen consisted of PBMCs, obtained at surgery. The source is a male donor with early-stage non-small cell lung cancer.

There are a few counts of this clonotype. The chain carries TRBV5-1 and TRBJ2-3; TRBD2 agrees at 9 bases. CDR3 length: 16 residues. Losses at the gene ends were 0 bases for V and 8 bases for J; bases not matched to a gene: 10. Germline V gene sequence: CDR1 SGHRS, CDR2 YFSETQ. Here the CDR3 DNA reads TGCGCCAGCAGCTTGGGTGATAGCGGGGGCCCGAGTACGCAGTATTTT. Its protein is CASSLGDSGGPSTQYF.

The chain is built from TRBV7-2 and TRBJ2-1; no definite D call. V gave up 1 base and J gave up 9 bases, with 13 bases separating them. Germline V lookup: CDR1 SGHTA, CDR2 FQGNSA. The CDR3 length is 14 residues. CDR3 nucleotide sequence: TGTGCCAGCAGCTTAGAAGCCTCAAGGGCTGAGCAGTTCTTC. Its protein is CASSLEASRAEQFF. The whole variable domain, remainder taken from reference TRBV7-2 and TRBJ2-1, is GAGVSQSPSNKVTEKGKDVELRCDPISGHTALYWYRQSLGQGLEFLIYFQGNSAPDKSGLPSDRFSAERTGGSVSTLTIQRTQQEDSAVYLCASSLEASRAEQFFGPGTRLTVL.

The table lists this clonotype with a few counts. The chain has TRBV7-8 and TRBJ2-1; 10 bases line up with TRBD2. The CDR3 is 16 residues long. Germline loops: CDR1 SGHVS, CDR2 FQNEAQ. V lost 5 bases and J lost 3; bases outside the gene matches: 7. The CDR3 spells CASSASSGGLYNEQFF. DNA for the CDR3: TGTGCCAGCAGCGCGAGTAGCGGGGGGCTCTACAATGAGCAGTTCTTC.

The chain has TRBV20-1 and TRBJ2-5; TRBD2 agrees at 11 bases. Germline-derived CDR1 and CDR2 are DFQATT and SNEGSKA (reference sequence). The trim removed 5 bases at V and 3 bases at J, leaving 8 bases unmatched. The CDR3 sequence is 15 residues long. The CDR3 DNA reads as TGCAGTGCTTTCCGACTAGCGGGACTCGAAGAGACCCAGTACTTC. Translation gives CSAFRLAGLEETQYF.

This clonotype was picked up a small number of times. V and J are TRBV20-1 and TRBJ2-4; 9 nucleotides match TRBD2. V shed 3 bases and J 7 bases; nucleotides not matched to a gene: 10. In germline, CDR1 is DFQATT, CDR2 SNEGSKA (reference sequence). The CDR3 spans 15 residues. Written as DNA, the CDR3 is TGCAGTGCTAGGGGAGTACTAGCGGGTTTGAACATTCAGTACTTC. Amino acid sequence: CSARGVLAGLNIQYF.

The J gene is TRBJ2-1, the V gene TRBV6-4; D possibly corresponds to TRBD2 (5 bases). The CDR3 spans 15 residues. Germline V gene lookup returns CDR1 MRHNA and CDR2 SNTAGT. Trimming pared 1 base from V and 5 bases from J, leaving 12 bases between. The CDR3 here is CASSDLAHSDNEQFF. CDR3 nucleotide sequence: TGTGCCAGCAGTGACTTAGCGCACTCTGACAATGAGCAGTTCTTC.

This clonotype appeared a few times. The CDR3 loop is CASSLEGPSRKTQYF. The CDR3 coding sequence is TGTGCCAGCAGCTTAGAAGGACCTTCAAGGAAGACCCAGTACTTC. The V gene is TRBV7-6, the J gene TRBJ2-5; D not resolved. V lost 1 base, J lost 6 bases, and 15 bases lay in between. Germline CDR1 SGHVS, CDR2 FNYEAQ. The CDR3 contains 15 residues.

A few counts support this clonotype. The gene calls are TRBV5-1 and TRBJ2-3, with D unresolved. The germline gives CDR1 SGHRS, CDR2 YFSETQ. V gave up 0 bases and J gave up 1 base, with 9 bases separating them. The CDR3 totals 15 residues. The CDR3: CASSLDIRGTDTQYF. DNA for the CDR3: TGCGCCAGCAGCTTGGACATAAGGGGCACAGATACGCAGTATTTT.

Written as DNA, the CDR3 is TGCAGTGCTGGCGGGGAGACCCAGTACTTC. Translating gives CSAGGETQYF. The J gene is TRBJ2-5, the V gene TRBV20-1; D is perhaps TRBD2 (5 bases). In germline, CDR1 is DFQATT, CDR2 SNEGSKA (reference sequence). With 5 bases removed from V and 5 bases from J, the gap between germline ends came to 6 bases. The CDR3 extends over 10 amino acids.

This clonotype was detected a few times. This chain links TRBV12-3 or TRBV12-4 with TRBJ2-5; 10 positions agree with TRBD1. V shed 6 bases, J shed 5 bases, and the junction held 15 bases outside the gene matches. The CDR3 totals 17 residues. The CDR3 here is CASSPTPLTGGRETQYF. DNA of the CDR3: TGTGCCAGCAGCCCTACCCCACTGACAGGGGGCCGGGAGACCCAGTACTTC.

In the case of this clonotype: A read error may account for a junction end that differs from germline. J is TRBJ2-1 and V is TRBV27; TRBD1 or TRBD2 may be the D gene (5 bases each). Germline-derived CDR1 and CDR2 are MNHEY and SMNVEV (reference sequence). The CDR3 is made up of 15 amino acids. CDR3 residues: CASSLWGYSYNGQFF. For the CDR3, the DNA is TGTGCCAGCAGTTTATGGGGGTACTCCTACAATGGGCAGTTCTTC.

The chain is built from TRBV28 and TRBJ2-6, with D maybe TRBD1 (5 bases). The ends were cut back, 7 bases at V and 3 bases at J, with 16 bases in the middle. This CDR3 region has 16 residues. Germline CDR1 and CDR2: MDHEN and SYDVKM. CDR3 in amino acids: CASTLGVVGGANVLTF. CDR3 sequence (DNA): TGTGCCAGCACTCTAGGGGTTGTAGGTGGGGCCAACGTCCTGACTTTC.

This clonotype was observed many times. The genes are TRBV28 and TRBJ1-4, with a weak D call TRBD1 (5 bases). Between the trimmed V and J ends, which lost 0 bases and 8 bases, there was a span of 22 bases. The CDR3 is 18 amino acids. Germline V gives CDR1 MDHEN, CDR2 SYDVKM. The CDR3 DNA reads TGTGCCAGCAGTTTATGGGGGACTCTGGGCCGAGAGGGCGAAAAACTGTTTTTT. Residues: CASSLWGTLGREGEKLFF.

The J gene is TRBJ1-5, the V gene TRBV30; unclear D gene. The V end was cut by 3 bases, the J end by 6 bases, with 12 bases between. There are 13 residues in the CDR3. Germline CDR1 is GTSNPN and CDR2 is SVGIG (reference sequence). The CDR3 nucleotides are TGTGCCTGGAGGGGGTCGGATGTTCAGCCCCAGCATTTT. Protein: CAWRGSDVQPQHF.

This clonotype has just a few counts. CDR3 region: CASSLTLQETQYF. The DNA of the CDR3 is TGCGCCAGCAGCCTGACCCTACAAGAGACCCAGTACTTC. V is TRBV5-1 and J is TRBJ2-5; D gene ambiguous. The CDR3 totals 13 residues. The germline V gene has CDR1 SGHRS and CDR2 YFSETQ. Trimming removed 4 bases at V and 2 bases at J, with 9 bases between.

The chain has TRBV7-2 and TRBJ1-6; D gene unclear. The germline CDR1 and CDR2 sequences are SGHTA and FQGNSA. The CDR3 contains 12 residues. Trimming shortened V by 6 bases and J by 7 bases, and 7 bases separated the two germline ends. The CDR3 region is CASSLENSPLHF. The CDR3 region has the DNA TGTGCCAGCAGTCTAGAGAATTCACCCCTCCACTTT.

In this sample, this clonotype turned up a few times. The chain joins TRBV29-1 to TRBJ1-5, with D uncertain. CDR3 length: 13 residues. Trimming took 5 bases from V and 2 from J, leaving 10 bases between them. From germline, CDR1 is SQVTM and CDR2 ANQGSEA. The CDR3 nucleotides read TGCAGCGTTCAGACCATCGGCAATCAGCCCCAGCATTTT. Protein sequence: CSVQTIGNQPQHF.

The rearrangement uses TRBV20-1 and TRBJ2-5; no clear D gene. Germline V gene sequence: CDR1 DFQATT, CDR2 SNEGSKA (reference sequence). V lost 6 bases and J lost 1, with 12 bases in between. The CDR3 contains 13 residues. CDR3 bases: TGCAGTGCCCCGCCGGCAGTCCAAGAGACCCAGTACTTC. This codes for CSAPPAVQETQYF.

CDR3 DNA: TGCGCCAGCAGCTTGGGAACACCGGGACTAGCGGACAATGAGCAGTTCTTC. It specifies CASSLGTPGLADNEQFF. This sequence joins TRBV5-1 and TRBJ2-1, with 11 bases that match TRBD2. Germline assignment: CDR1 SGHRS and CDR2 YFSETQ. CDR3 length equals 17 residues. The J segment lost 5 bases and the V segment lost 0 bases, leaving 7 bases of the junction unmatched.

The chain couples TRBV6-2 or TRBV6-3 to TRBJ1-1; 7 nucleotides align to TRBD1. Germline trimming cut 8 bases from V and 9 bases from J; bases unmatched to any gene: 9. This CDR3 contains 12 residues. Germline lookup yields CDR1 MNHEY and CDR2 SVGEGT. The CDR3: CASCNPGGQAFF. The CDR3 DNA reads as TGTGCCAGCTGCAACCCAGGGGGACAAGCTTTCTTT.

This clonotype was found a few times. CDR3 residues: CASSNNRVSDEQYF. CDR3 bases: TGTGCCAGCAGCAACAACAGGGTATCTGACGAGCAGTACTTC. This rearrangement joins TRBV11-2 to TRBJ2-7; D perhaps matches TRBD1 (6 bases). Trimming shortened V by 5 bases and J by 5 bases, and 16 bases separated the two germline ends. Germline loops: CDR1 SGHAT, CDR2 FQNNGV. The CDR3 is 14 amino acids.

The rearrangement links TRBV2 to TRBJ1-5, with 9 bases lining up with TRBD1. CDR3 length: 16 amino acids. V lost 4 bases, J lost 1 base, and 5 bases stayed unmatched. The germline V gene encodes CDR1 SNHLY and CDR2 FYNNEI. CDR3 amino acids: CASSVQGAASNQPQHF. CDR3 nucleotide sequence: TGTGCCAGCAGTGTACAGGGGGCTGCGAGCAATCAGCCCCAGCATTTT.

This clonotype was observed a handful of times. V usage is TRBV12-3 or TRBV12-4 and J usage is TRBJ2-1, with TRBD2 matching 13 bases. The CDR3 spans 14 residues. The V segment lost 6 bases and the J segment 9 bases; nucleotides outside the gene matches: 5. The CDR3 loop is CASSGTSGVGEQFF. Here the CDR3 DNA reads TGTGCCAGCAGCGGGACTAGCGGGGTGGGTGAGCAGTTCTTC.

V is TRBV25-1 and J is TRBJ1-5; 7 bases match TRBD1. The CDR3 consists of 14 residues. The junction had 4 bases not matched to a gene; V was cut back by 5 bases and J by 3 bases. The germline V gene has CDR1 MGHDK and CDR2 SYGVNS. CDR3 bases: TGTGCCAGCAGTACGACAGGGTCCAATCAGCCCCAGCATTTT. This codes for CASSTTGSNQPQHF.

The chain links TRBV20-1 to TRBJ2-3, with a possible D match to TRBD1 (6 bases). The CDR3 sequence is 16 residues long. Germline V gives CDR1 DFQATT, CDR2 SNEGSKA (reference sequence). V dropped 0 bases and J dropped 0 bases, with 13 bases sitting between them. CDR3 sequence reads: CSAREGGPGSTDTQYF. CDR3 DNA sequence: TGCAGTGCTAGAGAAGGGGGTCCTGGGAGCACAGATACGCAGTATTTT.

The chain recombines TRBV6-2 or TRBV6-3 with TRBJ1-1; no reliable D call. Trimming took off 6 bases at V and 3 bases at J, with 14 bases between the two ends. Germline-derived CDR1 and CDR2 are MNHEY and SVGEGT. The CDR3 length is 14 residues. CDR3 loop: CASRMDGTYTEAFF. CDR3 DNA sequence: TGTGCCAGCAGAATGGACGGAACCTACACTGAAGCTTTCTTT.

Only a few counts were recorded for this clonotype. CDR3 in amino acids: CASSSPGEQYF. In nucleotides, the CDR3 is TGTGCCAGCAGTTCACCGGGGGAGCAGTACTTC. The chain employs TRBV6-5 and TRBJ2-7, with D perhaps matching TRBD2 (5 bases). Trimming took 4 bases from V and 7 from J, leaving 8 bases between them. There are 11 residues in the CDR3. Per germline, CDR1 MNHEY and CDR2 SVGAGI.

This chain joins TRBV4-1 and TRBJ2-3; TRBD2 is a possible D gene (6 bases). Trimming took 3 bases from V and 2 from J, leaving 15 bases between them. Germline-derived CDR1 and CDR2 are MGHRA and YSYEKL. The CDR3 has 16 residues. As DNA, the CDR3 is TGCGCCAGCAGCCAGACTTTAGCGGCCTACACAGATACGCAGTATTTT. This codes for CASSQTLAAYTDTQYF.

The V gene is TRBV20-1, the J gene TRBJ1-6; tentatively, D is TRBD1 (6 bases). Looked up from germline, CDR1 is DFQATT and CDR2 is SNEGSKA (reference sequence). Trimming left V 0 bases short and J 2 bases short, with 17 bases between. CDR3 size: 18 residues. The CDR3 loop reads CSARDRRSGQPYNSPLHF. The CDR3 region has the DNA TGCAGTGCTAGAGACAGGCGTTCCGGACAGCCCTATAATTCACCCCTCCACTTT.

V is TRBV2 and J is TRBJ2-2; D possibly corresponds to TRBD1 (5 bases). Per the germline V gene, CDR1 is SNHLY and CDR2 is FYNNEI. There are 15 residues in the CDR3. The ends were cut back, 6 bases at V and 4 bases at J, with 15 bases in the middle. The CDR3 region has the DNA TGTGCCAGCAGCCCGACAGAGGTGCCCACCGGGGAGCTGTTTTTT. Translated, it gives CASSPTEVPTGELFF.

This clonotype was observed a few times. This rearrangement joins TRBV4-3 to TRBJ2-1; D is uncertain. V dropped 1 base and J dropped 4 bases, with 11 bases sitting between them. The CDR3 loop spans 15 amino acids. Germline V lookup: CDR1 LGHNA, CDR2 YSLEER. CDR3 sequence reads: CASSQGVAGYNEQFF. The CDR3, as DNA: TGCGCCAGCAGCCAAGGAGTGGCCGGGTACAATGAGCAGTTCTTC.